This TCR beta chain stems from a study of response to subunit inactivated influenza vaccine. There are many counts of this clonotype. Its antigen is unknown. Study-wide results and caveats: Each seasonal influenza vaccination recruits few new T cells, the authors suggested.

After removal of 3 bases from V and 1 base from J, the junction contained 5 bases not matched to a gene. This CDR3 region has 14 residues. The germline CDR1 and CDR2 sequences are DFQATT and SNEGSKA (reference sequence). TCRdb used MiXCR to reprocess the RT-PCR reads, holding one entry per CDR3 protein. The data show hundreds of thousands of distinct CDR3 sequences, under 9% seen once. The chain has TRBV20-1 and TRBJ2-7; 8 nucleotides agree with TRBD2. The receptor was derived from a man aged 50 to 75 who received an inactivated influenza vaccine. This specimen was PBMCs from blood, taken less than 30 months after vaccination. CDR3: CSASIAGPSYEQYF. As DNA, the CDR3 is TGCAGTGCTAGTATAGCGGGACCGTCCTACGAGCAGTACTTC.